This T cell receptor (beta chain) was identified in a study of blood T cells in healthy people across ages. Caucasian, healthy and from Russia, the donors were aged between about 6 and 90. Alongside a J-beta primer mix, a sample-barcoded 5' primer served in a second PCR lasting about 6 to 12 cycles. TCRdb called the 5' RACE reads again in MiXCR, with one record for every CDR3 protein. The sample yields around 900,000 distinct CDR3 sequences, roughly 51% seen once. In its sample, this clonotype was seen once. The CDR3 sequence is 15 residues long. Trimming took off 8 bases at V and 5 bases at J, with 19 bases between the two ends. Per the germline V gene, CDR1 is LNHDA and CDR2 is SQIVND (reference sequence).

This clonotype was sampled from a woman in her sixties in good health. V gene TRBV19 combines with J gene TRBJ1-5; the D is unclear. What was sequenced was blood. For the CDR3, the DNA is TGTGCCAGTGGGTCCTTGTTAGAGCCCTATCAGCCCCAGCATTTT. Its protein is CASGSLLEPYQPQHF. Looking up the rest from reference TRBV19 and TRBJ1-5 gives the full variable domain: DGGITQSPKYLFRKEGQNVTLSCEQNLNHDAMYWYRQDPGQGLRLIYYSQIVNDFQKGDIAEGYSVSREKKESFPLTVTSAQKNPTAFYLCASGSLLEPYQPQHFGDGTRLSIL.